Below, 5 T cell receptor beta chains from the same sample are listed, as sequenced in a study of a mutant IDH1 vaccine in newly diagnosed glioma. Specified time point: week 35, safety follow-up. Vaccination comprised doses that each held 300 ug of mutant IDH1 20-mer peptide, plus topical imiquimod. Method: immunoSEQ multiplex PCR; TCRdb's copy keeps in-frame clones and lacks some. The data hold about 68,000 clones, with less than 90% observed a single time. The antigens for these receptors are not known. The sequences come from PBMCs, collected from a glioma patient whose treatment included an IDH1 peptide vaccine. These receptors were obtained from a man aged 18-30 years with glioma.

The chain links TRBV30 to TRBJ2-7; D unresolved. The CDR3 covers 13 residues. CDR1 and CDR2 (germline): GTSNPN, SVGIG (reference sequence). V lost 3 bases and J 5 bases, leaving 14 bases between the germline ends. The CDR3: CAWRTLSWDEQYF. The CDR3 bases are TGTGCCTGGAGGACGCTCAGTTGGGACGAGCAGTACTTC.

The chain combines TRBV7-9 with TRBJ2-6; 7 nucleotides line up with TRBD1. After removal of 4 bases from V and 4 bases from J, the junction contained 4 bases not matched to a gene. CDR1 and CDR2 from the germline V gene are SEHNR and FQNEAQ (reference sequence). The CDR3 is made up of 15 amino acids. The CDR3 loop is CASSYRGRGANVLTF. The CDR3 bases are TGTGCCAGCAGCTATAGGGGGCGAGGGGCCAACGTCCTGACTTTC. Full variable domain (outside the CDR3, taken from reference TRBV7-9 and TRBJ2-6): DTGVSQNPRHKITKRGQNVTFRCDPISEHNRLYWYRQTLGQGPEFLTYFQNEAQLEKSRLLSDRFSAERPKGSFSTLEIQRTEQGDSAMYLCASSYRGRGANVLTFGAGSRLTVL.

This clone was counted a few times. V gene TRBV5-1 combines with J gene TRBJ1-1; TRBD1 might be the D (5 bases). The V gene's germline CDR1 is SGHRS and CDR2 YFSETQ. CDR3 length: 14 amino acids. Trimming left V 1 base short and J 8 bases short, with 15 bases between. The CDR3, as DNA: TGCGCCAGCAGCTTGCCAGGGCAAACTAGGGAAGCTTTCTTT. This encodes CASSLPGQTREAFF.

This clone was seen once. The chain joins TRBV7-8 to TRBJ2-1, with D tentatively TRBD2 (5 bases). There are 14 residues in the CDR3. Per germline, CDR1 SGHVS and CDR2 FQNEAQ. V was pared by 5 bases and J by 4 bases, with 12 bases between. CDR3 region: CASSPSRLYNEQFF. CDR3 coding DNA: TGTGCCAGCAGCCCTAGCCGGCTGTACAATGAGCAGTTCTTC.

The chain has TRBV11-2 and TRBJ1-2, with D possibly TRBD1 on 6 matching bases. Germline-derived CDR1 and CDR2 are SGHAT and FQNNGV. The CDR3 covers 14 residues. V dropped 3 bases and J dropped 8 bases, with 16 bases sitting between them. CDR3 DNA: TGTGCCAGCAGCTTCGGGGGGCGCCGGGCCGGCTACACCTTC. It specifies CASSFGGRRAGYTF.